These 25 T cell receptor beta chains originate from one sample sequenced in a study of blood T cell repertoires in COVID-19. The method was immunoSEQ multiplex PCR; TCRdb's version includes in-frame clones alone and lacks a portion of them. The table shows around 270,000 clones, with around 82% occurring only once. The sample taken for sequencing was peripheral blood. These receptors were obtained from a human donor with COVID-19, enrolled during active disease. The donor label of this sample is uncertain.

The chain carries TRBV28 and TRBJ2-2; TRBD1 matches at 7 bases. Germline values: CDR1 MDHEN, CDR2 SYDVKM. This CDR3 has 16 residues. Trimming cost V 6 bases and J 0 bases; bases outside gene matches: 7. The CDR3 coding sequence is TGTGCCAGCAGCCAAGGGGGCGGCGCGAACACCGGGGAGCTGTTTTTT. Its translation is CASSQGGGANTGELFF.

The CDR3 nucleotides read TGTGCCAGCACCCAACTACGAGGTCAGCCCCAGCATTTT. This encodes CASTQLRGQPQHF. V is TRBV28 and J is TRBJ1-5; D gene unclear. Germline lookup yields CDR1 MDHEN and CDR2 SYDVKM. The CDR3 runs to 13 residues. Trimming left V 7 bases short and J 6 bases short, with 13 bases between.

This clone has more than one count but fewer than ten. The CDR3 region has the DNA TGTGCCAGCAGTCCCAGGGGCCATGGCTACACCTTC. This encodes CASSPRGHGYTF. The gene calls are TRBV6-2 or TRBV6-3 and TRBJ1-2; D possibly corresponds to TRBD1 (6 bases). This CDR3 is built from 12 residues. V lost 5 bases, J lost 6 bases, and 10 bases lay in between. CDR1 is MNHEY, CDR2 SVGEGT, per germline.

The sample holds one count of this clone. The CDR3 DNA reads TGTGCCAGCAGCCCGGACAGCTCTGGAAACACCATATATTTT. Translation: CASSPDSSGNTIYF. The rearrangement uses TRBV7-2 and TRBJ1-3; the D gene is possibly TRBD1 (6 bases). In germline, CDR1 is SGHTA, CDR2 FQGNSA. The CDR3 length is 14 residues. V was pared by 5 bases and J by 0 bases, with 8 bases between.

The rearrangement joins TRBV7-9 to TRBJ2-2, with 7 bases identical to TRBD1. Germline CDR1 SEHNR, CDR2 FQNEAQ (reference sequence). The CDR3 loop spans 15 amino acids. V was clipped by 5 bases and J by 3 bases; unmatched bases: 6. The CDR3 spells CASSQDRRYTGELFF. As DNA, the CDR3 is TGTGCCAGCAGCCAGGACAGGCGCTACACCGGGGAGCTGTTTTTT.

The chain uses TRBV11-2 and TRBJ2-1, with 7 bases fitting TRBD2. Germline CDR1 SGHAT, CDR2 FQNNGV. This CDR3 spans 15 amino acids. Unmatched junction bases numbered 11, after V lost 2 bases and J lost 10 bases. This CDR3 reads CASSLLRTRQGEQFF. The CDR3 region has the DNA TGTGCCAGCAGCTTACTCAGGACTAGGCAAGGGGAGCAGTTCTTC.

The rearrangement links TRBV7-9 to TRBJ1-4; 9 nucleotides line up with TRBD1. Per germline, CDR1 SEHNR and CDR2 FQNEAQ (reference sequence). J lost 7 bases, V lost 5 bases, and 11 bases had no gene match. This CDR3 has 16 amino acids. The CDR3 loop is CASSLLQGAGGEKLFF. The CDR3 nucleotides are TGTGCCAGCAGCCTACTACAGGGGGCTGGGGGTGAAAAACTGTTTTTT.

The chain joins TRBV27 to TRBJ2-1; 7 positions match TRBD2. The CDR3 covers 17 residues. The germline V gene has CDR1 MNHEY and CDR2 SMNVEV (reference sequence). After removal of 6 bases from V and 1 base from J, the junction contained 12 bases not matched to a gene. This CDR3 is CASSPAVGGRSYNEQFF. In DNA, the CDR3 is TGTGCCAGCAGCCCCGCGGTAGGCGGGAGATCCTACAATGAGCAGTTCTTC.

This clone turned up a few times. The rearrangement joins TRBV10-3 to TRBJ1-1; 8 bases line up with TRBD1. V lost 7 bases to trimming and J lost 7 bases; unmatched junction nucleotides: 23. Germline V lookup: CDR1 ENHRY, CDR2 SYGVKD. The CDR3 is made up of 18 amino acids. The CDR3 is CAIIPRQGRKEDRVEAFF. CDR3 sequence (DNA): TGTGCCATCATCCCTCGACAGGGGAGGAAGGAGGACAGGGTTGAAGCTTTCTTT.

The J gene is TRBJ1-2, the V gene TRBV5-1; perhaps TRBD1 as D (6 bases). Trimming removed 4 bases at V and 8 bases at J, with 18 bases between. The CDR3 runs to 14 residues. The germline V gene has CDR1 SGHRS and CDR2 YFSETQ. The CDR3 loop reads CASSQANRVAGYTF. In DNA form, the CDR3 reads TGCGCCAGCAGCCAAGCCAACAGGGTGGCCGGCTACACCTTC. Based on the CDR3 plus reference TRBV5-1 and TRBJ1-2, the full variable domain is KAGVTQTPRYLIKTRGQQVTLSCSPISGHRSVSWYQQTPGQGLQFLFEYFSETQRNKGNFPGRFSGRQFSNSRSEMNVSTLELGDSALYLCASSQANRVAGYTFGSGTRLTVV.

The chain employs TRBV7-6 and TRBJ2-1, with a weak D call TRBD2 (6 bases). The CDR3 totals 15 residues. Between the trimmed V and J ends, which lost 2 bases and 0 bases, there was a span of 8 bases. Germline V gene sequence: CDR1 SGHVS, CDR2 FNYEAQ. The CDR3 coding sequence is TGTGCCAGCAGCTTACTCGGGAGCTCCTACAATGAGCAGTTCTTC. Its protein is CASSLLGSSYNEQFF. The whole variable domain, filled in from reference TRBV7-6 and TRBJ2-1, reads GAGVSQSPRYKVTKRGQDVALRCDPISGHVSLYWYRQALGQGPEFLTYFNYEAQQDKSGLPNDRFSAERPEGSISTLTIQRTEQRDSAMYRCASSLLGSSYNEQFFGPGTRLTVL.

This chain connects TRBV11-3 to TRBJ2-7, with TRBD1 matching 9 bases. CDR1 and CDR2 from the germline V gene are SGHNT and YENEEA. CDR3 length: 15 residues. V dropped 3 bases and J dropped 2; count of bases not matched to a gene: 5. The CDR3 DNA sequence: TGTGCCAGCAGCTTCGCCGGGACAGGGACCTACGAGCAGTACTTC. This sequence encodes CASSFAGTGTYEQYF. The variable domain in full, with the rest retrieved from reference TRBV11-3 and TRBJ2-7, is EAGVVQSPRYKIIEKKQPVAFWCNPISGHNTLYWYLQNLGQGPELLIRYENEEAVDDSQLPKDRFSAERLKGVDSTLKIQPAELGDSAVYLCASSFAGTGTYEQYFGPGTRLTVT.

This clone has a handful of counts. This chain links TRBV6-5 with TRBJ1-2; TRBD1 agrees at 8 bases. V lost 6 bases and J lost 3; bases outside the gene matches: 6. This CDR3 region has 14 residues. CDR1 and CDR2 (germline): MNHEY, SVGAGI. The DNA of the CDR3 is TGTGCCAGCAGAAAACAGGGGGAGGACTATGGCTACACCTTC. Its protein is CASRKQGEDYGYTF.

This clone was found once. V gene TRBV25-1 combines with J gene TRBJ2-7, with a weak D call TRBD2 (6 bases). Trimming cost V 2 bases and J 7 bases, with 12 bases left between them. Germline V gene sequence: CDR1 MGHDK, CDR2 SYGVNS. The CDR3 spans 13 residues. Here the CDR3 DNA reads TGTGCCAGCAGTGAAGACCACGCGGGGGAGCAGTACTTC. Translating gives CASSEDHAGEQYF.

This rearrangement joins TRBV7-2 to TRBJ2-7; no reliable D call. The germline gives CDR1 SGHTA, CDR2 FQGNSA. V lost 5 bases and J 3 bases, leaving 11 bases between the germline ends. CDR3 length: 13 amino acids. As DNA, the CDR3 is TGTGCCAGCAGCCTACTGAGGCGCTACGAGCAGTACTTC. This translates into CASSLLRRYEQYF.

This chain links TRBV19 with TRBJ1-5, with 7 bases matching TRBD1. Per the germline V gene, CDR1 is LNHDA and CDR2 is SQIVND (reference sequence). CDR3 length: 15 residues. The J segment lost 4 bases and the V segment lost 5 bases, leaving 8 bases of the junction unmatched. The CDR3 DNA is TGTGCCAGTAGTGGTAGCGGCAGGGGGAATCAGCCCCAGCATTTT. Protein sequence: CASSGSGRGNQPQHF. Full variable domain (missing parts from reference TRBV19 and TRBJ1-5): DGGITQSPKYLFRKEGQNVTLSCEQNLNHDAMYWYRQDPGQGLRLIYYSQIVNDFQKGDIAEGYSVSREKKESFPLTVTSAQKNPTAFYLCASSGSGRGNQPQHFGDGTRLSIL.

This sequence joins TRBV27 and TRBJ2-3, with D tentatively TRBD1 (5 bases). With 1 base removed from V and 7 bases from J, the gap between germline ends came to 12 bases. CDR1 and CDR2 (germline): MNHEY, SMNVEV (reference sequence). This CDR3 is 14 amino acids long. The CDR3 reads CASSLLGRGHTQYF. The CDR3 coding sequence is TGTGCCAGCAGTTTATTAGGAAGGGGCCATACGCAGTATTTT.

The chain couples TRBV7-2 to TRBJ2-5, with D tentatively TRBD2 (6 bases). The CDR3 runs 16 residues. V was cut by 1 base and J by 4 bases, with 16 bases left in between. CDR1 and CDR2 (germline): SGHTA, FQGNSA. The CDR3 nucleotides read TGTGCCAGCAGCTTAGATTCAGGGCCAGCGGGAGAGACCCAGTACTTC. Protein product: CASSLDSGPAGETQYF.

Here the CDR3 DNA reads TGTGCCAGCAGCCCTCCCCCGACAGTAAACACTGAAGCTTTCTTT. Translated: CASSPPPTVNTEAFF. This chain connects TRBV11-2 to TRBJ1-1, with D possibly matching TRBD1 (5 bases). V was shortened by 5 bases and J by 2 bases, with 15 bases between the two germline ends. This CDR3 comprises 15 residues. Germline CDR1 reads SGHAT; CDR2 reads FQNNGV.

V and J are TRBV9 and TRBJ2-1, with TRBD2 matching 10 bases. The CDR3 totals 15 residues. The V and J ends lost 5 bases and 6 bases, in that order; junction bases with no gene match: 8. Germline assignment: CDR1 SGDLS and CDR2 YYNGEE. CDR3: CASSFASGSGNEQFF. DNA for the CDR3: TGTGCCAGCAGTTTCGCTAGCGGGAGTGGCAATGAGCAGTTCTTC.

This chain uses TRBV7-2 with TRBJ1-1; possible D gene TRBD1, 5 bases. This CDR3 is built from 14 residues. V gave up 3 bases and J gave up 6 bases, with 14 bases separating them. In germline, CDR1 is SGHTA, CDR2 FQGNSA. DNA of the CDR3: TGTGCCAGCAGCTTGTTCCAGGGCGGCTCTGAAGCTTTCTTT. It yields the protein CASSLFQGGSEAFF.

The chain is built from TRBV18 and TRBJ1-5; weak D call: TRBD1 (6 bases). Germline V lookup: CDR1 KGHSH, CDR2 LQKENI. This CDR3 is 13 amino acids long. V lost 3 bases to trimming and J lost 4 bases, with 7 bases between them. The CDR3 sequence: CASSPGTNQPQHF. In DNA, the CDR3 is TGTGCCAGCTCACCTGGGACAAATCAGCCCCAGCATTTT. The full variable domain, rest sourced from reference TRBV18 and TRBJ1-5, is NAGVMQNPRHLVRRRGQEARLRCSPMKGHSHVYWYRQLPEEGLKFMVYLQKENIIDESGMPKERFSAEFPKEGPSILRIQQVVRGDSAAYFCASSPGTNQPQHFGDGTRLSIL.

The V and J genes are TRBV19 and TRBJ2-1; 12 nucleotides line up with TRBD2. J was trimmed by 10 bases and V by 6 bases; bases with no gene match: 10. Looked up from germline, CDR1 is LNHDA and CDR2 is SQIVND (reference sequence). The CDR3 runs to 15 residues. As DNA, the CDR3 is TGTGCCAGTAGCCCGACTAGCGGGAGTGTTGGGGAGCAGTTCTTC. As protein: CASSPTSGSVGEQFF.

This clone was counted at least ten times. This rearrangement joins TRBV7-2 to TRBJ1-6; D is possibly TRBD1 (6 bases). Germline assignment: CDR1 SGHTA and CDR2 FQGNSA. The CDR3 covers 16 residues. With 1 base removed from V and 7 bases from J, the gap between germline ends came to 14 bases. In DNA, the CDR3 is TGTGCCAGCAGCTTAGGCTCGGCAGGGACAAATTCACCCCTCCACTTT. As protein: CASSLGSAGTNSPLHF.

The V gene is TRBV19, the J gene TRBJ1-4; 11 bases agree with TRBD1. Germline V gene lookup returns CDR1 LNHDA and CDR2 SQIVND (reference sequence). The CDR3 runs to 15 residues. J lost 9 bases, V lost 5 bases, and 8 bases had no gene match. The CDR3 reads CASSPTRDRGKKLFF. CDR3 in DNA: TGTGCCAGTAGTCCGACCCGGGACAGGGGGAAAAAACTGTTTTTT.